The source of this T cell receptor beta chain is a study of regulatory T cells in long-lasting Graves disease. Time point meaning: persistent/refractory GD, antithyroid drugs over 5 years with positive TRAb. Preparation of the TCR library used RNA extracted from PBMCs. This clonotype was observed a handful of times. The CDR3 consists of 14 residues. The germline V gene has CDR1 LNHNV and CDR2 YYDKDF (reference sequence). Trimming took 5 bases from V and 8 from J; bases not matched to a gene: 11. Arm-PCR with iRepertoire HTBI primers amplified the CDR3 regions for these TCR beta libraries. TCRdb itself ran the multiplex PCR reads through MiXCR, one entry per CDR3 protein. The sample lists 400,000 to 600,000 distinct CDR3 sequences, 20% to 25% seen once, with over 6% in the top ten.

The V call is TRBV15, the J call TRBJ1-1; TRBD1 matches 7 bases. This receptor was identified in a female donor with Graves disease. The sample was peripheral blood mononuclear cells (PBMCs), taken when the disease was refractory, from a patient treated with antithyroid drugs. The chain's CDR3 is CATSPQRQGTEAFF. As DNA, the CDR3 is TGTGCCACCAGCCCCCAACGACAGGGAACCGAAGCTTTCTTT.